The 20 T cell receptor beta chains below were found in one sample sequenced in a study of neurological immune-mediated disorders. Specified time point: longitudinal time-point 3. TCRdb passed the 5' RACE reads through MiXCR, listing each CDR3 protein once. The table lists about 48,000 distinct CDR3 sequences, about an eighth of them singletons, with 9% in the top ten. The sequenced sample was PBMCs. The receptor source for this set is a male donor with HTLV-1-associated myelopathy (HAM/TSP).

This clonotype was observed at least ten times. The CDR3, as DNA: TGTGCCAGCAGCTGGATGGGACAGATCACAGATACGCAGTATTTT. Protein sequence: CASSWMGQITDTQYF. The V and J genes are TRBV6-2 or TRBV6-3 and TRBJ2-3; TRBD1 aligns across 7 bases. Germline V gives CDR1 MNHEY, CDR2 SVGEGT. V gave up 6 bases and J gave up 2 bases; unmatched junction bases: 8. The CDR3 runs 15 residues.

The table lists this clonotype with many counts. The rearrangement joins TRBV20-1 to TRBJ2-5, with a tentative D call TRBD2 (7 bases). Per germline, CDR1 DFQATT and CDR2 SNEGSKA (reference sequence). V was cut by 2 bases and J by 5 bases, with 18 bases left in between. This CDR3 comprises 15 residues. CDR3 sequence reads: CSARKLGGGWETQYF. The DNA of the CDR3 is TGCAGTGCTAGAAAGTTGGGGGGGGGCTGGGAGACCCAGTACTTC.

Of note for this clonotype: Possible read error: a much larger clone is one base away. The chain employs TRBV20-1 and TRBJ1-1, with D hard to call. The germline V and J ends were trimmed by 3 bases and 7 bases, with 9 bases remaining between them. The CDR3 extends over 11 amino acids. Germline V gene data show CDR1 as DFQATT and CDR2 as SNEGSKA (reference sequence). The CDR3, as DNA: TGCAGTGCTAGTAAATTTTTTGAAGCTTTCTTT. Protein: CSASKFFEAFF.

Details on this clonotype: A read error may be the cause here, since a much bigger clone is one base away. This chain joins TRBV10-1 and TRBJ1-1, with D possibly being TRBD1 (6 bases). Trimming took off 9 bases at V and 5 bases at J, with 19 bases between the two ends. CDR3 length: 14 amino acids. The germline gives CDR1 WNHNN, CDR2 SYGVQD (reference sequence). Here the CDR3 DNA reads TGCGCCAGTGGGGCCGGGACATGGATTACTGAAGCTTTCTTT. This translates into CASGAGTWITEAFF.

This clonotype was recorded many times. The genes are TRBV5-1 and TRBJ2-7; TRBD2 matches at 8 bases. CDR1 is SGHRS and CDR2 is YFSETQ in the germline V gene. This CDR3 has 14 residues. V lost 4 bases, J lost 6 bases, and 9 bases stayed unmatched. The CDR3 spells CASSSPGGFSEQYF. DNA of the CDR3: TGCGCCAGCAGCAGCCCGGGAGGGTTCAGCGAGCAGTACTTC.

As for this clonotype: At one end, the junction sequence differs from germline, possibly due to a read error. V gene TRBV12-3 or TRBV12-4 combines with J gene TRBJ2-3, with a possible D match to TRBD1 (5 bases). The CDR3 consists of 11 residues. This CDR3 reads CASAGSDMQYF. CDR3 coding DNA: TGTGCCTCCGCAGGGTCAGATATGCAGTATTTT.

This clonotype was counted ten times or more. The chain has TRBV15 and TRBJ2-5; D might be TRBD1 (6 bases). Per the germline V gene, CDR1 is LNHNV and CDR2 is YYDKDF (reference sequence). Trimming stripped 0 bases from V and 2 bases from J, with 7 bases between. CDR3 size: 14 residues. This CDR3 reads CATSRDTGQETQYF. The CDR3 DNA follows: TGTGCCACCAGCAGAGATACAGGGCAAGAGACCCAGTACTTC.

A word on this clonotype: This clone may be a read error of a much larger clone one base away. This sequence joins TRBV12-3 or TRBV12-4 and TRBJ2-5; 8 nucleotides match TRBD2. This CDR3 is built from 14 residues. V shed 7 bases, J shed 7 bases, and the junction held 11 bases outside the gene matches. The CDR3 nucleotides are TGTGCCAGCAACAAAGGAGCCGGGAGGGGGACCCAGTACTTC. This translates into CASNKGAGRGTQYF.

This clonotype showed up many times. This chain uses TRBV7-2 with TRBJ1-2, with a weak D call TRBD1 (6 bases). The germline gives CDR1 SGHTA, CDR2 FQGNSA. V shed 4 bases and J shed 3 bases, with 12 bases lying between them. This CDR3 is built from 14 residues. In DNA, the CDR3 is TGTGCCAGCAGCTATCGGGGGGCCTACTATGGCTACACCTTC. Its translation: CASSYRGAYYGYTF.

There are many counts of this clonotype. The rearrangement joins TRBV10-2 to TRBJ1-4; D is uncertain. This CDR3 region has 14 residues. Germline-derived CDR1 and CDR2 are WSHSY and SAAADI. V lost 6 bases and J lost 0, with 8 bases in between. The CDR3 bases are TGCGCCAGCAGGAGCGGGGCAACTAATGAAAAACTGTTTTTT. Amino acid sequence: CASRSGATNEKLFF.

This clonotype was picked up many times. This sequence joins TRBV20-1 and TRBJ1-4; D unresolved. This CDR3 contains 12 residues. V lost 1 base to trimming and J lost 8 bases, with 8 bases between them. From germline, CDR1 is DFQATT and CDR2 SNEGSKA (reference sequence). As DNA, the CDR3 is TGCAGTGCTAGAGCCAAAGGGGAAAAACTGTTTTTT. Translated: CSARAKGEKLFF.

This chain links TRBV3-1 with TRBJ1-5; D remains ambiguous. Germline lookup yields CDR1 LGHDT and CDR2 YNNKEL (reference sequence). CDR3 length equals 13 residues. Trimming pared 3 bases from V and 6 bases from J, leaving 9 bases between. The CDR3 DNA reads as TGTGCCAGCAGCCAGGGTGGGCGTCAGCCCCAGCATTTT. Translated: CASSQGGRQPQHF.

This clonotype appeared many times. The chain has TRBV11-3 and TRBJ2-7; 8 nucleotides agree with TRBD1. In germline, CDR1 is SGHNT, CDR2 YENEEA. The trim removed 1 base at V and 4 bases at J, leaving 6 bases unmatched. This CDR3 contains 15 residues. The CDR3 here is CASSLGQGFGYEQYF. In DNA, the CDR3 is TGTGCCAGCAGCTTAGGACAGGGGTTCGGGTACGAGCAGTACTTC.

This clonotype has only a few counts. This chain connects TRBV9 to TRBJ1-2, with TRBD1 matching over 8 bases. With 4 bases clipped from V and 6 bases from J, the junction kept 11 bases outside the gene matches. Germline V CDR1 and CDR2: SGDLS, YYNGEE. There are 15 residues in the CDR3. CDR3 loop: CASSPRSTRGHGYTF. The CDR3 DNA is TGTGCCAGCAGCCCCCGATCAACCAGGGGGCATGGCTACACCTTC.

In its sample, this clonotype was seen many times. This chain connects TRBV6-2 or TRBV6-3 to TRBJ2-1, with D tentatively TRBD2 (7 bases). Per the germline V gene, CDR1 is MNHEY and CDR2 is SVGEGT. V lost 5 bases, J lost 4 bases, and 18 bases lay in between. The CDR3 consists of 16 residues. CDR3 bases: TGTGCCAGCAGTGACCCCTCGCGGGGGCCTTACAATGAGCAGTTCTTC. Translation gives CASSDPSRGPYNEQFF.

The table lists this clonotype with many counts. In DNA form, the CDR3 reads TGTGCCACTTCTAGCGGCGGACAAGAGACCCAGTACTTC. This codes for CATSSGGQETQYF. The rearrangement links TRBV24-1 to TRBJ2-5, with 7 bases matching TRBD2. This CDR3 comprises 13 residues. Germline trimming cut 10 bases from V and 2 bases from J; bases unmatched to any gene: 6. Germline lookup yields CDR1 KGHDR and CDR2 SFDVKD.

This clonotype has a count of ten or more. The chain couples TRBV12-3 or TRBV12-4 to TRBJ2-7; possible D gene TRBD1, 6 bases. Trimming removed 2 bases at V and 3 bases at J, with 14 bases between. This CDR3 spans 15 amino acids. CDR3 region: CASSLRGLANYEQYF. In DNA form, the CDR3 reads TGTGCCAGCAGTTTAAGGGGGTTGGCGAACTACGAGCAGTACTTC.

This clonotype was recorded once. This clone may be a read error of a much larger clone one base away. The chain links TRBV5-1 to TRBJ1-5; a possible D gene is TRBD1 (6 bases). Trimming cost V 2 bases and J 1 base, with 10 bases left between them. This CDR3 comprises 15 residues. Germline lookup yields CDR1 SGHRS and CDR2 YFSETQ. CDR3 sequence: CASSLAGDSNQPQHF. The DNA of the CDR3 is TGCGCCAGCAGCTTAGCAGGGGACAGCAATCAGCCCCAGCATTTT.

The chain recombines TRBV10-2 with TRBJ1-5; 7 bases align to TRBD1. Germline V CDR1 and CDR2: WSHSY, SAAADI. The junction had 12 bases not matched to a gene; V was cut back by 10 bases and J by 6 bases. The CDR3 extends over 14 amino acids. DNA of the CDR3: TGCGCCATTAGTGAGTCGACAGGGATTCAGCCCCAGCATTTT. The encoded protein is CAISESTGIQPQHF.

This clonotype occurred many times. The rearrangement uses TRBV5-1 and TRBJ2-1; TRBD1 or TRBD2 may be the D gene (6 bases each). V lost 5 bases to trimming and J lost 5 bases, with 14 bases between them. The CDR3 length is 14 residues. Germline V lookup: CDR1 SGHRS, CDR2 YFSETQ. The CDR3 DNA sequence: TGCGCCAGCAGGAGCCGGGGGCGGGACAATGAGCAGTTCTTC. It codes for CASRSRGRDNEQFF.